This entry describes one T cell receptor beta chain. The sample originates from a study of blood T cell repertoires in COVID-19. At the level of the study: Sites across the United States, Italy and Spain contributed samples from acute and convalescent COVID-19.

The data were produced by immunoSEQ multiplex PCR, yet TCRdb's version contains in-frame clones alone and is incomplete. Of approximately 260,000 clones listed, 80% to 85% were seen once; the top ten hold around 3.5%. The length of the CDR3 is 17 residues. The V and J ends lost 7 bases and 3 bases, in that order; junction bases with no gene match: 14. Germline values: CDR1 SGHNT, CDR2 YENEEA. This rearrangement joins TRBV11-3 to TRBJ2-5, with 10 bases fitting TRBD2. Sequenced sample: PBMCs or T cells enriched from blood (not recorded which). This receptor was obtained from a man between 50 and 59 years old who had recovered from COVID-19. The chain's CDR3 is CASTVGASGRAEETQYF. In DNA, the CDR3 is TGTGCCAGCACCGTGGGGGCCAGCGGGAGGGCGGAAGAGACCCAGTACTTC.